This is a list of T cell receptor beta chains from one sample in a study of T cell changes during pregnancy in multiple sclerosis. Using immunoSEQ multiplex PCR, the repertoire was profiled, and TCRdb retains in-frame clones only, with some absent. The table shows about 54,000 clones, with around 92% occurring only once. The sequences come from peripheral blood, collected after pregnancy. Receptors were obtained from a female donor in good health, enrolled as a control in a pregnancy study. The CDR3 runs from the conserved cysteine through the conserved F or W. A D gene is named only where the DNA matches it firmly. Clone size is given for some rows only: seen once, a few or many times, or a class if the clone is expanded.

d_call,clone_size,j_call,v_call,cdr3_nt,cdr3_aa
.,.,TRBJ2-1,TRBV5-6,TGTGCCAGCAGACAGGGATACAATGAGCAGTTCTTC,CASRQGYNEQFF
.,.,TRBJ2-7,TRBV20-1,TGCAGTGTACGGACACCTCTGGAGCAGTACTTC,CSVRTPLEQYF
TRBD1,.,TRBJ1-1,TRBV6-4,TGTGCCAGCAGCCCGGACAGGGCGGTCCTGAACACTGAAGCTTTCTTT,CASSPDRAVLNTEAFF
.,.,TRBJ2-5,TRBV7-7,TGTGCTAGCAGCCCGACAGGATGGGGGGAGACCCAGTACTTC,CASSPTGWGETQYF
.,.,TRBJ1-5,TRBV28,TGTGCCAGCAGCCAATCAGGGATTCCCCTCAATCAGCCCCAGCATTTT,CASSQSGIPLNQPQHF
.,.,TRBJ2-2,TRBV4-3,TGCGCCAGCAGCGAAAGTGCGGGGAGCCACGGGGAGCTGTTTTTT,CASSESAGSHGELFF
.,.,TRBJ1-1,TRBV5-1,TGCGCCAGCACCGCCCACGGCGGCACTGAAGCTTTCTTT,CASTAHGGTEAFF
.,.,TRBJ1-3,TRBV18,TGTGCCAGCTCACCACCGGAGGGTACTGGAAACACCATATATTTT,CASSPPEGTGNTIYF
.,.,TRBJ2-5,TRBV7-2,TGTGCCAGCAGCTTAATTTACGCAGGGTCGGAGACCCAGTACTTC,CASSLIYAGSETQYF
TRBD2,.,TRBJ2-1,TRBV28,TGTGCCAGCAGTTTAGCCCTAGCGGGAGCTTTTTACAATGAGCAGTTCTTC,CASSLALAGAFYNEQFF
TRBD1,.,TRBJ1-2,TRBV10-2,TGCGCCAGCAGCGGGACAGGGGACTATGGCTACACCTTC,CASSGTGDYGYTF
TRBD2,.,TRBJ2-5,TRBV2,TGTGCCAGCAGTCACGGGAGGGTTATCGGGCCGAAACAAGAGACCCAGTACTTC,CASSHGRVIGPKQETQYF
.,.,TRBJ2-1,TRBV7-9,TGTGCCAGCGCGTCCTCCGGGTCCCACAATGAGCAGTTCTTC,CASASSGSHNEQFF
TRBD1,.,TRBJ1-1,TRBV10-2,TGCGCCAGCAGTGACCTCCATACAGGGGACACTGAAGCTTTCTTT,CASSDLHTGDTEAFF
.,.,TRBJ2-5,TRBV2,TGTGCCAGCAGTGAAGGGGAGAGAGAGACCCAGTACTTC,CASSEGERETQYF
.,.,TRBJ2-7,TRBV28,TGTGCCAGCAGTTTTCCGGTGAGCTCCTACGAGCAGTACTTC,CASSFPVSSYEQYF
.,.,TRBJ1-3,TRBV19,TGTGCCAGTAGTAGGTCGGGGTCCTCTGGAAACACCATATATTTT,CASSRSGSSGNTIYF
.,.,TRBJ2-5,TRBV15,TGTGCCACCAGCGGAAACAGGGGGGGGAGAGTTAGCCAAGAGACCCAGTACTTC,CATSGNRGGRVSQETQYF
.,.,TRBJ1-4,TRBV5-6,TGTGCCAGCAGCTTGGATCGAGGGAGGTCCCTCCACGGTGAAAAACTGTTTTTT,CASSLDRGRSLHGEKLFF
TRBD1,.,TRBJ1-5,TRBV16,TGTGCCAGCAGCCAATTCGACAGGGGTGCAAATCAGCCCCAGCATTTT,CASSQFDRGANQPQHF
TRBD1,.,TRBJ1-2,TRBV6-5,TGTGCCAGCACTAGTCCGGGACAGGGTGATCTTGGCTACACCTTC,CASTSPGQGDLGYTF
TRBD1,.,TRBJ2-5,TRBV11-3,TGTGCCAGCAGCTTAGGCACCCGGACAGGAGAAGAGACCCAGTACTTC,CASSLGTRTGEETQYF
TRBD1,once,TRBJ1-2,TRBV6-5,TGTGCCAGCAGCATCCAGGGGGGTCGGCATGGCTACACCTTC,CASSIQGGRHGYTF
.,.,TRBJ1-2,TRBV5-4,TGTGCCAGCAGCTTGGCAGGGGATGGCTACACCTTC,CASSLAGDGYTF
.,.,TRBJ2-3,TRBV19,TGTGCCAGCCCCCCGGCCATGGGAGGAGATACGCAGTATTTT,CASPPAMGGDTQYF
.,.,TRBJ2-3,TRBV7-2,TGTGCCAGCAGCTTAAATCAACGGTGGGGGGGGCTCTTCACAGATACGCAGTATTTT,CASSLNQRWGGLFTDTQYF
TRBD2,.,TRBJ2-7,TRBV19,TGTGCCAGTAGTGGACGGGACTACTCCTACGAGCAGTACTTC,CASSGRDYSYEQYF
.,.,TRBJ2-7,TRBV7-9,TGTGCCAGCAGCTTAGCCGGGGACTACGAGCAGTACTTC,CASSLAGDYEQYF
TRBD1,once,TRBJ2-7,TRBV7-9,TGTGCCAGCAGCTCAACAGGGGGCGCCGAGCAGTACTTC,CASSSTGGAEQYF
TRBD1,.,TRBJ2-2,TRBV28,TGTGCCAGCAGCCCCACGGACAGGGCGACCGGGGAGCTGTTTTTT,CASSPTDRATGELFF
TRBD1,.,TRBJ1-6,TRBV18,TGTGCCAGCTCCCGGACAGGTGGCCAGCCACCCCTCCACTTT,CASSRTGGQPPLHF
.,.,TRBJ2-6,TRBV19,TGTGCCAGTAGTTCTCCCCGACTCGTCGGTGGGGCCAACGTCCTGACTTTC,CASSSPRLVGGANVLTF
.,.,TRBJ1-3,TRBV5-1,TGCGCCAGCAGCTTGGGTCCGGGAAACACCATATATTTT,CASSLGPGNTIYF
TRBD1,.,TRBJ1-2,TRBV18,TGTGCCAGCTCATCGGGACAGGGAGGCGATGGCTACACCTTC,CASSSGQGGDGYTF
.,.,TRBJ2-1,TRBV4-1,TGCGCCAGCAGCCAAGACAGGCTAGCGAGCAATGAGCAGTTCTTC,CASSQDRLASNEQFF
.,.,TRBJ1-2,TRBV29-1,TGCAGCGTTGTTACAGGGCTTTATGGCTACACCTTC,CSVVTGLYGYTF
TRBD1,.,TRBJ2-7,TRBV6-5,TGTGCCAGCAGTTATCGTGGGACAGGTGGACCCTCACAGTACTTC,CASSYRGTGGPSQYF
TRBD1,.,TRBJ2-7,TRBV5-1,TGCGCCAGCAGCTGGACAGGGGGCTCCTACGAGCAGTACTTC,CASSWTGGSYEQYF
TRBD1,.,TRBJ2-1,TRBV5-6,TGTGCCAGCAGCTTGGTGCCGACAGGGCCCCACAATGAGCAGTTCTTC,CASSLVPTGPHNEQFF
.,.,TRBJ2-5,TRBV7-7,TGTGCCAGCAGCTTTTCACTCGGAAGGGGGGAGACCCAGTACTTC,CASSFSLGRGETQYF
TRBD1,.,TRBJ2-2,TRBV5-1,TGCGCCAGCCTTCGAGGGGGCGAAATCACCGGGGAGCTGTTTTTT,CASLRGGEITGELFF
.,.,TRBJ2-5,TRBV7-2,TGTGCCAGCAGCTCCAGGGGCCGAGAGACCCAGTACTTC,CASSSRGRETQYF
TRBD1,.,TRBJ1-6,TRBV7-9,TGTGCCAGCAGCCCGACAGGGAAAGGTGGGCCCCTCCACTTT,CASSPTGKGGPLHF
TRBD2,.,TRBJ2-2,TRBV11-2,TGTGCCAGCAGCCCTGGCGGGAGGGCCCATCCCACCGGGGAGCTGTTTTTT,CASSPGGRAHPTGELFF
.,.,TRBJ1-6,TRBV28,TGTGCCAGCAGTTTATATTATGGGCAGGGGAATTCACCCCTCCACTTT,CASSLYYGQGNSPLHF
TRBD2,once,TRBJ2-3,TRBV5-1,TGCGCCAGCTCAATCGGGGGGGCAACAGATACGCAGTATTTT,CASSIGGATDTQYF
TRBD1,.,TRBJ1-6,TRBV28,TGTGCCAGCAGTTCTCCCCCGGGACAGTCTTATAATTCACCCCTCCACTTT,CASSSPPGQSYNSPLHF
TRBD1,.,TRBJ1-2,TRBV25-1,TGTGCCAGCAGCGCGGGACAGGGGGCAGGTGGCTACACCTTC,CASSAGQGAGGYTF
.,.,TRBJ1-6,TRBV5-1,TGCGCCAGCAGCCTAGCCGGGGGGGTCGGGGGTTCACCCCTCCACTTT,CASSLAGGVGGSPLHF
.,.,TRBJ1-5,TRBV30,TGTGCCTGGAGTGAATCGCCCATGGCCAATCAGCCCCAGCATTTT,CAWSESPMANQPQHF
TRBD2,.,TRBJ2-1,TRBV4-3,TGCGCCAGCAGCCAAGATTGGTTGGCTAGCGGGAGGGTCGGGTACAATGAGCAGTTCTTC,CASSQDWLASGRVGYNEQFF
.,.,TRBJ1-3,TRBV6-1,TGTGCCAGCAGTGTCACGCGGATAGGAGGCTCTGGAAACACCATATATTTT,CASSVTRIGGSGNTIYF
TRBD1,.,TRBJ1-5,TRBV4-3,TGCGCCAGCAGCCAAGAGTGGGACAGGGATCAGCCCCAGCATTTT,CASSQEWDRDQPQHF
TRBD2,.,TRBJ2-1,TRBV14,TGTGCCAGCAGCCAAGAGGAACCACTAGCGGGATGGGGTAATGAGCAGTTCTTC,CASSQEEPLAGWGNEQFF
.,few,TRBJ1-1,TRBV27,TGTGCCAGCAGCCTACCACAGGGAGAAGCTTTCTTT,CASSLPQGEAFF